A single sample gave rise to the 2 T cell receptor beta chains below, sequenced in a study of tumor and adjacent non-tumor tissue in lung cancer (dated by TCRdb to the late 2010s). RNA was extracted from bulk unsorted tissue and checked for quality with a NanoDrop ND-1000 and an Agilent 2100. Receptor amplification or capture employed multiplex PCR. TCRdb records Illumina HiSeq 2500 as the sequencer. TCRbeta libraries were constructed through three rounds of nested PCR with primers (Table S4) according to protocols modified from ARM-PCR. TCRdb cleaned the public reads at Q25 with fastp, built clones with MiXCR and kept in-frame beta chains. Duplicate CDR3 protein sequences are folded into a single record with the most common DNA and genes. The table for this sample lists around 210,000 distinct CDR3 sequences; 71% of them were counted only once. Of the sample, 20% to 25% falls within the top ten clones.

The sample comprised lung tumor tissue. The receptors come from a man aged 55 to 70 with non-small cell lung cancer.

This clonotype came up once. At one end, the junction sequence differs from germline, possibly due to a read error. The chain uses TRBV11-2 and TRBJ2-7; 8 bases fit TRBD1. The CDR3 is made up of 14 amino acids. CDR1 is SGHAT, CDR2 FQNNGV, per germline. Here the CDR3 reads CACSRTGFFYEQYF. CDR3 in DNA: TGTGCCTGCAGCCGGACAGGGTTTTTCTACGAGCAGTACTTC.

The CDR3 DNA follows: TGTGCCAGCAGCTTAGACCCCCCCCCTGCGGATGCGCAGTATTTT. Translating gives CASSLDPPPADAQYF. The rearrangement joins TRBV11-3 to TRBJ2-3; no firm D call. V was pared by 0 bases and J by 10 bases, with 17 bases between. CDR3 length: 15 residues. Germline lookup yields CDR1 SGHNT and CDR2 YENEEA.